This T cell receptor (beta chain) was obtained from a study of T cells in Graves' hyperthyroidism and ophthalmopathy. The CDR3 sequence is 15 residues long. The V segment lost 0 bases and the J segment 1 base; nucleotides outside the gene matches: 3. It was RNA transcripts that yielded the amplified TCR beta CDR3 regions. Initially, a first-round RT-PCR of the TCR CDR3 employed the HTBI primer set. TCRdb passed the multiplex PCR reads through MiXCR, listing each CDR3 protein once. Of about 640,000 distinct CDR3 sequences in the sample, approximately 14% were seen once. The material sequenced was blood. The sequence derives from a woman in her forties or fifties with Graves' ophthalmopathy. This rearrangement joins TRBV12-3 or TRBV12-4 to TRBJ2-7, with TRBD2 matching over 7 bases. The CDR3 reads CASSLATGGSYEQYF. The CDR3 DNA reads as TGTGCCAGCAGTTTAGCGACGGGAGGATCCTACGAGCAGTACTTC.